The 5 T cell receptor beta chains listed next were all sequenced from one sample in a study of blood T cell repertoires in COVID-19. Produced via immunoSEQ multiplex PCR; TCRdb's table is partial and in-frame only. Altogether some 180,000 clones are present, more than 80% being singletons, with the ten largest covering approximately 12%. Sequenced: peripheral blood. These receptors came from a woman aged 80 or older with COVID-19, enrolled during active disease.

The rearrangement uses TRBV5-1 and TRBJ2-1; possibly TRBD1 for D (5 bases). V was shortened by 0 bases and J by 0 bases, with 10 bases between the two germline ends. This CDR3 spans 16 amino acids. Germline assignment: CDR1 SGHRS and CDR2 YFSETQ. CDR3 sequence (DNA): TGCGCCAGCAGCTTGGCCAGGGCCAGCTCCTACAATGAGCAGTTCTTC. Amino acid sequence: CASSLARASSYNEQFF.

This clone was detected a few times. The genes are TRBV29-1 and TRBJ2-7, with 11 bases lining up with TRBD1. V lost 4 bases, J lost 7 bases, and 6 bases stayed unmatched. Germline assignment: CDR1 SQVTM and CDR2 ANQGSEA. The CDR3 has 13 amino acids. Here the CDR3 DNA reads TGCAGCGTTGGGGGGACAGGGGGACGGGAGCAGTACTTC. This translates into CSVGGTGGREQYF.

This chain connects TRBV19 to TRBJ1-1, with 7 nucleotides matching TRBD1. The J segment lost 3 bases and the V segment lost 2 bases, leaving 3 bases of the junction unmatched. This CDR3 region has 14 residues. Germline CDR1 LNHDA, CDR2 SQIVND (reference sequence). The CDR3: CASSIRGLDTEAFF. CDR3 nucleotides: TGTGCCAGTAGTATAAGGGGGCTAGACACTGAAGCTTTCTTT.

This chain uses TRBV19 with TRBJ2-3; tentatively, D is TRBD2 (6 bases). The ends were cut back, 3 bases at V and 5 bases at J, with 12 bases in the middle. The CDR3 consists of 14 residues. From germline, CDR1 is LNHDA and CDR2 SQIVND (reference sequence). The CDR3: CASSMAGWVDTQYF. The CDR3 DNA follows: TGTGCCAGTAGTATGGCGGGATGGGTAGATACGCAGTATTTT.

The J gene is TRBJ2-3, the V gene TRBV11-3; perhaps TRBD2 as D (5 bases). The CDR3 is 13 residues long. CDR1 and CDR2 (germline): SGHNT, YENEEA. V dropped 4 bases and J dropped 9 bases, with 14 bases sitting between them. The DNA for the CDR3 is TGTGCCAGCAGCTCCGGGATGGGGAACACGCAGTATTTT. Translated: CASSSGMGNTQYF.